This T cell receptor beta chain emerged from a study of CD8+CD57+ T cells in acquired aplastic anemia. Regarding the study as a whole: Comparison of patients with controls identified around 31 shared CD8+ CDR3 sequences.

Researchers used genomic DNA as the template to profile TCR beta VDJ and CDR3. TCRdb recomputed calls from the reads with MiXCR, one row per CDR3 protein. There are approximately 380,000 distinct CDR3 sequences in the sample; 65% to 80% occur only once, and 3% to 5% lies in the top ten. Comments on this clonotype: Antigen: not known.

This receptor was taken from a human donor in good health, serving as a control. The sample consisted of sorted CD4+, CD8+, or CD8+CD57+ T cells (not recorded which) from PBMCs.

The CDR3 DNA sequence: TGTGCCAGCAGCGTAGCAGGGGGGATAGGCTACACCTTC. It is translated as CASSVAGGIGYTF. The V call is TRBV9, the J call TRBJ1-2, with 7 nucleotides matching TRBD1. This CDR3 has 13 residues. V lost 0 bases and J lost 8; bases outside the gene matches: 4. The germline V gene encodes CDR1 SGDLS and CDR2 YYNGEE. Complete variable domain (other parts from reference TRBV9 and TRBJ1-2): DSGVTQTPKHLITATGQRVTLRCSPRSGDLSVYWYQQSLDQGLQFLIQYYNGEERAKGNILERFSAQQFPDLHSELNLSSLELGDSALYFCASSVAGGIGYTFGSGTRLTVV.